The 26 T cell receptor beta chains below were found in one sample sequenced in a study of cytomegalovirus exposure and HLA in healthy donors. The PCR had 60 Vbeta and 13 Jbeta primers. Sequencing used immunoSEQ multiplex PCR; TCRdb keeps in-frame clones, though not all of them. Its listing shows 75,000 to 95,000 clones. What was sequenced was PBMCs. These receptors originate from a woman in her sixties or seventies in good health and CMV-seronegative.

The V and J genes are TRBV27 and TRBJ2-1; 9 bases line up with TRBD1. J gave up 6 bases and V 4 bases, and 7 bases lay outside the gene matches. This CDR3 has 15 amino acids. Germline lookup yields CDR1 MNHEY and CDR2 SMNVEV (reference sequence). This CDR3 reads CASSSGQGWVNEQFF. CDR3 nucleotides: TGTGCCAGCAGTTCCGGACAGGGGTGGGTCAATGAGCAGTTCTTC.

CDR3 nucleotides: TGTGCCAGCAGCTTAGGATCTCCAGGGCAAGCTTTCTTT. Its protein is CASSLGSPGQAFF. The genes are TRBV11-3 and TRBJ1-1; perhaps TRBD1 as D (5 bases). The CDR3 sequence is 13 residues long. Per the germline V gene, CDR1 is SGHNT and CDR2 is YENEEA. V was trimmed by 1 base and J by 9 bases, leaving 12 bases between them.

The chain has TRBV10-3 and TRBJ2-5; D may be TRBD2 (5 bases). This CDR3 spans 14 amino acids. The germline gives CDR1 ENHRY, CDR2 SYGVKD. V dropped 2 bases and J dropped 5 bases, with 12 bases sitting between them. CDR3 nucleotide sequence: TGTGCCATCAGTGAGACAACAACGGGGGAGACCCAGTACTTC. This encodes CAISETTTGETQYF.

The J gene is TRBJ2-1, the V gene TRBV5-1; 16 bases fit TRBD2. Germline V lookup: CDR1 SGHRS, CDR2 YFSETQ. The CDR3 totals 16 residues. The V segment lost 4 bases and the J segment 8 bases; nucleotides outside the gene matches: 6. The CDR3 DNA is TGCGCCAGCAGCCCCGGGACTAGCGGGAGGGTAGATGAGCAGTTCTTC. Its protein product is CASSPGTSGRVDEQFF.

The CDR3 loop reads CAISEAGTGSYEQYF. The CDR3 bases are TGTGCCATCAGTGAGGCCGGGACAGGGAGCTATGAGCAGTACTTC. This chain joins TRBV10-3 and TRBJ2-5; 9 nucleotides line up with TRBD1. Trimming took 2 bases from V and 11 from J; bases not matched to a gene: 12. In germline, CDR1 is ENHRY, CDR2 SYGVKD. CDR3 size: 15 residues.

The chain couples TRBV11-3 to TRBJ1-1; D uncertain. Trimming removed 1 base from V and 1 base from J, with 7 bases in between. The CDR3 loop spans 14 amino acids. Germline CDR1 and CDR2: SGHNT and YENEEA. CDR3 sequence: CASSLGAENTEAFF. CDR3 DNA sequence: TGTGCCAGCAGCTTAGGTGCGGAGAACACTGAAGCTTTCTTT. The whole variable domain, filled in from reference TRBV11-3 and TRBJ1-1, reads EAGVVQSPRYKIIEKKQPVAFWCNPISGHNTLYWYLQNLGQGPELLIRYENEEAVDDSQLPKDRFSAERLKGVDSTLKIQPAELGDSAVYLCASSLGAENTEAFFGQGTRLTVV.

This sequence joins TRBV4-1 and TRBJ2-3; tentatively, D is TRBD2 (5 bases). There are 15 residues in the CDR3. The ends were cut back, 3 bases at V and 0 bases at J, with 10 bases in the middle. The germline V gene encodes CDR1 MGHRA and CDR2 YSYEKL. The CDR3: CASSHSGTSTDTQYF. The CDR3, as DNA: TGCGCCAGCAGCCACAGCGGAACCAGCACAGATACGCAGTATTTT.

This rearrangement joins TRBV14 to TRBJ1-3, with D possibly matching TRBD1 (5 bases). This CDR3 is 15 amino acids long. The V end lost 4 bases, the J end lost 1 base, and 11 bases lay between the germline ends. The V gene's germline CDR1 is SGHDN and CDR2 FVKESK. The CDR3 protein is CASSRGTLSGNTIYF. The CDR3 bases are TGTGCCAGCAGCCGAGGGACTTTATCTGGAAACACCATATATTTT.

The gene calls are TRBV19 and TRBJ1-2; 8 nucleotides match TRBD1. CDR1 is LNHDA and CDR2 is SQIVND in the germline V gene (reference sequence). Trimming at V came to 4 bases and at J to 6 bases, leaving 7 bases not matched to a gene. The CDR3 is 14 residues long. The CDR3 region has the DNA TGTGCCAGTAGTACCCGACAGGGGACGGATGGCTACACCTTC. This gives the protein CASSTRQGTDGYTF.

V usage is TRBV29-1 and J usage is TRBJ1-3; no definite D call. Germline lookup yields CDR1 SQVTM and CDR2 ANQGSEA. The V end was cut by 0 bases, the J end by 2 bases, with 23 bases between. The CDR3 extends over 19 amino acids. The CDR3 DNA reads TGCAGCGTTGAAGATACGGTTGAAAAGGTAGGTGGGCCTGGAAACACCATATATTTT. Translated, it gives CSVEDTVEKVGGPGNTIYF.

V gene TRBV10-3 combines with J gene TRBJ2-7; perhaps TRBD1 as D (6 bases). Germline CDR1 reads ENHRY; CDR2 reads SYGVKD. The V gene lost 9 bases and the J gene lost 0 bases, with 18 bases spanning the gap. This CDR3 has 15 residues. The CDR3 nucleotides read TGTGCCATAGCGAACACACAGGGAAGCTCCTACGAGCAGTACTTC. Encoded protein: CAIANTQGSSYEQYF.

The chain uses TRBV5-1 and TRBJ2-7; D may be TRBD2 (5 bases). CDR3 length: 15 residues. The germline V gene has CDR1 SGHRS and CDR2 YFSETQ. V was cut by 3 bases and J by 0 bases, with 13 bases left in between. The CDR3 DNA reads as TGCGCCAGCAGCTCGCAAGCGGTGAACTCCTACGAGCAGTACTTC. Its protein product is CASSSQAVNSYEQYF.

This sequence joins TRBV6-6 and TRBJ2-7, with 9 nucleotides matching TRBD2. V gave up 0 bases and J gave up 3 bases; unmatched junction bases: 6. The CDR3 totals 16 residues. CDR1 and CDR2 (germline): MNHNY, SVGAGI (reference sequence). CDR3 DNA: TGTGCCAGCAGTTACTCGAGGGCGGGAGGGGTCTACGAGCAGTACTTC. This encodes CASSYSRAGGVYEQYF.

The chain recombines TRBV7-9 with TRBJ2-2; no firm D call. Germline values: CDR1 SEHNR, CDR2 FQNEAQ (reference sequence). CDR3 length: 16 residues. Trimming cost V 7 bases and J 2 bases, with 17 bases left between them. The DNA of the CDR3 is TGTGCCAGCACCGTTGCTTCCGGCGGTAACACCGGGGAGCTGTTTTTT. It is translated as CASTVASGGNTGELFF.

This chain joins TRBV28 and TRBJ2-5, with 7 bases matching TRBD1. Trimming took 5 bases from V and 3 from J; bases not matched to a gene: 15. The CDR3 is 17 amino acids. Germline V gene lookup returns CDR1 MDHEN and CDR2 SYDVKM. The CDR3 DNA is TGTGCCAGCAGTCCGTACCAAACCGGGACAGTGAAAGAGACCCAGTACTTC. Its protein product is CASSPYQTGTVKETQYF.

The chain recombines TRBV7-8 with TRBJ1-2, with D maybe TRBD1 (6 bases). The CDR3 is made up of 14 amino acids. Per germline, CDR1 SGHVS and CDR2 FQNEAQ. The V gene lost 5 bases and the J gene lost 8 bases, with 18 bases spanning the gap. This chain's CDR3 is CASSRTQGKGGYTF. Here the CDR3 DNA reads TGTGCCAGCAGCCGAACCCAGGGGAAGGGCGGCTACACCTTC.

This CDR3 is CASSLDRGQRGEKLFF. The CDR3, as DNA: TGTGCCAGCAGCTTAGATCGTGGGCAGCGGGGTGAAAAACTGTTTTTT. The chain is built from TRBV11-2 and TRBJ1-4; D is undetermined. The CDR3 length is 16 residues. V dropped 0 bases and J dropped 7 bases, with 15 bases sitting between them. CDR1 SGHAT and CDR2 FQNNGV come from the germline V gene. The whole variable domain, filled in from reference TRBV11-2 and TRBJ1-4, reads EAGVAQSPRYKIIEKRQSVAFWCNPISGHATLYWYQQILGQGPKLLIQFQNNGVVDDSQLPKDRFSAERLKGVDSTLKIQPAKLEDSAVYLCASSLDRGQRGEKLFFGSGTQLSVL.

The CDR3 DNA sequence: TGCGCCAGCAGCTTGGACACATATAGCAATCAGCCCCAGCATTTT. Protein product: CASSLDTYSNQPQHF. V gene TRBV5-1 combines with J gene TRBJ1-5; D is ambiguous. The V end was cut by 0 bases, the J end by 0 bases, with 7 bases between. CDR1 SGHRS and CDR2 YFSETQ come from the germline V gene. The CDR3 contains 15 residues.

This chain connects TRBV7-9 to TRBJ2-7, with D possibly TRBD2 on 7 matching bases. This CDR3 contains 14 residues. V lost 5 bases and J 4 bases, leaving 15 bases between the germline ends. In germline, CDR1 is SEHNR, CDR2 FQNEAQ (reference sequence). The CDR3 bases are TGTGCCAGCAGCCAAGGGGGGGGAGAGTACGAGCAGTACTTC. Protein: CASSQGGGEYEQYF.

The chain has TRBV7-9 and TRBJ2-1; D may be TRBD1 (5 bases). CDR1 SEHNR and CDR2 FQNEAQ come from the germline V gene (reference sequence). V gave up 7 bases and J gave up 10 bases, with 11 bases separating them. The CDR3 runs to 11 residues. CDR3 nucleotides: TGTGCCAGCACCAAGGGGTTCGAGCAGTTCTTC. It encodes CASTKGFEQFF.

This chain connects TRBV14 to TRBJ1-6, with a possible D match to TRBD1 (5 bases). The germline V and J ends were trimmed by 4 bases and 8 bases, with 9 bases remaining between them. Germline lookup yields CDR1 SGHDN and CDR2 FVKESK. CDR3 length equals 13 residues. CDR3 nucleotides: TGTGCCAGCAGCCTGCAGGGATATTCACCCCTCCACTTT. Protein: CASSLQGYSPLHF.

The chain recombines TRBV7-9 with TRBJ1-1; 10 bases line up with TRBD1. The CDR3 has 14 amino acids. Germline CDR1 is SEHNR and CDR2 is FQNEAQ (reference sequence). Trimming took 2 bases from V and 11 from J; bases not matched to a gene: 8. The CDR3 bases are TGTGCCAGCAGCTTAAGCCCGACAGGGGGCATGGCTTTCTTT. It yields the protein CASSLSPTGGMAFF.

This chain connects TRBV6-5 to TRBJ1-5; tentatively, D is TRBD1 (5 bases). CDR3 length: 15 residues. Trimming cost V 4 bases and J 0 bases, with 10 bases left between them. Germline V gives CDR1 MNHEY, CDR2 SVGAGI. The CDR3 DNA is TGTGCCAGCAGTTCAGGGCAGATTAGCAATCAGCCCCAGCATTTT. It encodes CASSSGQISNQPQHF.

V is TRBV11-3 and J is TRBJ2-5, with TRBD1 identical over 8 bases. The end of the DNA aligns better with TRBJ2-7, so the J call may be wrong. Germline CDR1 reads SGHNT; CDR2 reads YENEEA. The CDR3 sequence is 15 residues long. The CDR3 DNA reads TGTGCCAGCAGCATACAGGGGGGCCACTCCTACGAGCAGTACTTC. Translating gives CASSIQGGHSYEQYF.

As to this clone: Mismatch with germline at one junction end may stem from a read error. V is TRBV7-7 and J is TRBJ2-2, with 7 positions matching TRBD2. Germline V gene sequence: CDR1 SSHAT, CDR2 FNYEAQ (reference sequence). This CDR3 contains 16 residues. The chain's CDR3 is CASSPPGREGTGELFF. The CDR3 region has the DNA TGTGCTAGCAGCCCACCGGGGAGGGAAGGGACCGGGGAGCTGTTTTTT.

The chain joins TRBV4-2 to TRBJ2-5, with 7 nucleotides matching TRBD1. The end of the DNA fits TRBJ2-7 better, so the J call may be wrong. The CDR3 runs 15 residues. From germline, CDR1 is LGHNA and CDR2 YNFKEQ. CDR3 DNA sequence: TGTGCCAGCAGCTCAGGGGGAACCTCGACGTACGAGCAGTACTTC. Protein product: CASSSGGTSTYEQYF.